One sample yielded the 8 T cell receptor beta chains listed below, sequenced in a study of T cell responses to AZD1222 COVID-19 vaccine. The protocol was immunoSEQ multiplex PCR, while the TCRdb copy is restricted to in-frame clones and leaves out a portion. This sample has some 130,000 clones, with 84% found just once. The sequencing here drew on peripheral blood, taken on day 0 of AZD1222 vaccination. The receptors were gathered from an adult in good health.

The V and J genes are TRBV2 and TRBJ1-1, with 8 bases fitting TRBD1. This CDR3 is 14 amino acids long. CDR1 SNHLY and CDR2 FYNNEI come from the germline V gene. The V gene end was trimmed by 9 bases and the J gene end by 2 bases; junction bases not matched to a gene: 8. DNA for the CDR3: TGTGCCAGTATATGGGGACAGGTAAACACTGAAGCTTTCTTT. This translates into CASIWGQVNTEAFF.

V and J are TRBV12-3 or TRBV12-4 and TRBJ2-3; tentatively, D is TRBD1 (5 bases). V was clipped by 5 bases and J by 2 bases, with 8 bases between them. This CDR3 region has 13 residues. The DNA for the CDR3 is TGTGCCAGCAGTCAGGGTTACACAGATACGCAGTATTTT. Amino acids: CASSQGYTDTQYF.

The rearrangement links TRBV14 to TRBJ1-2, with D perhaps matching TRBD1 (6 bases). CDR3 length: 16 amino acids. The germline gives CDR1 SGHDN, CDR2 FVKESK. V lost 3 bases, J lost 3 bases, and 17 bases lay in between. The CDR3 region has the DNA TGTGCCAGCAGCCAGGACAGCCTACTAAAGTACTATGGCTACACCTTC. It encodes CASSQDSLLKYYGYTF.

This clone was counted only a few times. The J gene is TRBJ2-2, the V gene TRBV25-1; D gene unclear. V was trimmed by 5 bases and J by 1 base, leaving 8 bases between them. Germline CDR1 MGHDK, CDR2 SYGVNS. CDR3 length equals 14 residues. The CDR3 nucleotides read TGTGCCAGCAGTTATGGGATGAACACCGGGGAGCTGTTTTTT. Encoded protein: CASSYGMNTGELFF.

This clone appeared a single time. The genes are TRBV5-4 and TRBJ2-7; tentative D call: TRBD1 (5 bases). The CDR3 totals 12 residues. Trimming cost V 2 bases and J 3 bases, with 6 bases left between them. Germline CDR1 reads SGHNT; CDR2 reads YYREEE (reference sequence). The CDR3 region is CASSFQGYEQYF. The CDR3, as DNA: TGTGCCAGCAGCTTCCAGGGCTACGAGCAGTACTTC.

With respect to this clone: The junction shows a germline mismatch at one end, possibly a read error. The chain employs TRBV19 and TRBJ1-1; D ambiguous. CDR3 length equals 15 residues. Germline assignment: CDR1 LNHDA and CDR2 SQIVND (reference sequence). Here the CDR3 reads CASSIALAVNTQAFF. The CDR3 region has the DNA TGTGCCAGTAGTATAGCCCTGGCTGTGAACACTCAAGCTTTCTTT.

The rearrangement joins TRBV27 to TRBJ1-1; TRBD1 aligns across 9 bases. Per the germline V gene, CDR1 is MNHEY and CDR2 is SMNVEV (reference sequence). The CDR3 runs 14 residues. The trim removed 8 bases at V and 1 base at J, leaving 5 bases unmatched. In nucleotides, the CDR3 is TGTGCCAGCGGCAGGGACAGGGCGAACACTGAAGCTTTCTTT. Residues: CASGRDRANTEAFF.

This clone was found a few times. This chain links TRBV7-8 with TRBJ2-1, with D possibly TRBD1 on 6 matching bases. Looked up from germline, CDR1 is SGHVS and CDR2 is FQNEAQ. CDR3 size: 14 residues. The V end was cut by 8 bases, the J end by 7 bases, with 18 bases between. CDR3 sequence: CASGSPYQGNEQFF. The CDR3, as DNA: TGTGCCAGCGGTTCCCCTTATCAGGGGAATGAGCAGTTCTTC.